What follows are 15 T cell receptor beta chains derived from one specimen sequenced in a study of blood T cell repertoires in COVID-19. Assay: immunoSEQ multiplex PCR; the TCRdb copy retains only in-frame clones and omits some. The sample consists of a few hundred thousand clones, around 87% of them appearing once. What was sequenced was peripheral blood. The receptors shown here come from a human donor in a cohort sampled during active COVID-19.

V usage is TRBV28 and J usage is TRBJ1-6; the D gene is possibly TRBD1 (5 bases). The CDR3 is 13 amino acids. Trimming removed 7 bases at V and 6 bases at J, with 10 bases between. Germline V gene sequence: CDR1 MDHEN, CDR2 SYDVKM. As DNA, the CDR3 is TGTGCCAGCACGGCAGGGATTAATTCACCCCTCCACTTT. This encodes CASTAGINSPLHF.

This clone was detected a few times. This specimen includes other DNA sequences encoding the same CDR3. The rearrangement joins TRBV2 to TRBJ2-7; D is perhaps TRBD1 (5 bases). The CDR3 spans 13 residues. The V end lost 6 bases, the J end lost 0 bases, and 9 bases lay between the germline ends. The germline V gene encodes CDR1 SNHLY and CDR2 FYNNEI. As DNA, the CDR3 is TGTGCCAGCAGGGTTGACAGCTCCTACGAGCAGTACTTC. Protein: CASRVDSSYEQYF.

The chain links TRBV6-5 to TRBJ2-7; TRBD2 aligns across 9 bases. The J segment lost 3 bases and the V segment lost 4 bases, leaving 7 bases of the junction unmatched. Germline loops: CDR1 MNHEY, CDR2 SVGAGI. This CDR3 has 15 residues. CDR3 residues: CASSSSGAYFYEQYF. The CDR3 nucleotides are TGTGCCAGCAGTTCTAGCGGGGCCTATTTCTACGAGCAGTACTTC.

V gene TRBV6-5 combines with J gene TRBJ2-1; TRBD2 is a possible D gene (5 bases). Germline V gene sequence: CDR1 MNHEY, CDR2 SVGAGI. The CDR3 consists of 13 residues. The V end was cut by 7 bases, the J end by 4 bases, with 11 bases between. The CDR3 region is CASTRGLYNEQFF. DNA of the CDR3: TGTGCCAGCACCAGAGGACTGTACAATGAGCAGTTCTTC.

The J gene is TRBJ2-1, the V gene TRBV3-1 (or the pseudogene TRBV3-2), with D maybe TRBD2 (6 bases). The V and J ends lost 5 bases and 10 bases respectively, with 18 bases between them. The CDR3 consists of 14 residues. From germline, CDR1 is LGHDT and CDR2 YNNKEL (reference sequence). The CDR3 DNA follows: TGTGCCAGCAGCTATTCTTTCGGGGGATGGGAGCAGTTCTTC. It translates to CASSYSFGGWEQFF.

The chain has TRBV30 and TRBJ1-4, with a possible D match to TRBD1 (6 bases). The CDR3 is 12 residues long. From germline, CDR1 is GTSNPN and CDR2 SVGIG (reference sequence). Trimming cost V 3 bases and J 7 bases, with 9 bases left between them. The CDR3 DNA is TGTGCCTGGAGACAGGGTGGTGAAAAACTGTTTTTT. The encoded protein is CAWRQGGEKLFF.

This clone was picked up a small number of times. The chain employs TRBV6-4 and TRBJ2-2, with a possible D match to TRBD1 (5 bases). Germline V lookup: CDR1 MRHNA, CDR2 SNTAGT. V lost 2 bases and J 1 base, leaving 5 bases between the germline ends. The CDR3 runs to 14 residues. The CDR3 coding sequence is TGTGCCAGCAGTGACGGACAGAACACCGGGGAGCTGTTTTTT. Translating gives CASSDGQNTGELFF.

The rearrangement links TRBV28 to TRBJ2-1; 8 nucleotides line up with TRBD2. The CDR3 contains 14 residues. Germline trimming cut 3 bases from V and 7 bases from J; bases unmatched to any gene: 5. Germline CDR1 reads MDHEN; CDR2 reads SYDVKM. CDR3 bases: TGTGCCAGCAGTTTCCCTAGCGGGTATAATGAGCAGTTCTTC. It translates to CASSFPSGYNEQFF.

The rearrangement uses TRBV7-2 and TRBJ1-1, with a weak D call TRBD1 (6 bases). Per the germline V gene, CDR1 is SGHTA and CDR2 is FQGNSA. Trimming took 3 bases from V and 12 from J, leaving 17 bases between them. CDR3 length: 13 amino acids. CDR3 nucleotides: TGTGCCAGCAGCTTGGAGGCAGGGGATATCCCTTTCTTT. Translated, it gives CASSLEAGDIPFF.

The rearrangement uses TRBV29-1 and TRBJ2-1; 8 bases are shared with TRBD2. J was trimmed by 6 bases and V by 6 bases; bases with no gene match: 7. Germline V gene sequence: CDR1 SQVTM, CDR2 ANQGSEA. The CDR3 runs 13 residues. CDR3 residues: CSVGTSRGNEQFF. Written as DNA, the CDR3 is TGCAGCGTCGGGACTAGTAGGGGCAATGAGCAGTTCTTC.

This clone has a single count. The V and J genes are TRBV30 and TRBJ2-1; the D gene is possibly TRBD2 (6 bases). The ends were cut back, 8 bases at V and 8 bases at J, with 25 bases in the middle. The CDR3 is made up of 15 amino acids. Germline V lookup: CDR1 GTSNPN, CDR2 SVGIG (reference sequence). The DNA of the CDR3 is TGTGCCCTAACCCCCCGTCGGGGACCGGGGGATGAGCAGTTCTTC. Its protein is CALTPRRGPGDEQFF.

The chain uses TRBV18 and TRBJ2-2; the D gene is possibly TRBD2 (5 bases). Per the germline V gene, CDR1 is KGHSH and CDR2 is LQKENI. CDR3 size: 16 residues. V was trimmed by 3 bases and J by 3 bases, leaving 14 bases between them. Here the CDR3 DNA reads TGTGCCAGCTCACCGAGGGCAGTGCCTTACACCGGGGAGCTGTTTTTT. Residues: CASSPRAVPYTGELFF.

In its sample, this clone was seen a few times. The DNA of the CDR3 is TGTGCCAGCAGTGACGTGGCGGGGGGAAGCACAGATACGCAGTATTTT. Translating gives CASSDVAGGSTDTQYF. This chain joins TRBV6-4 and TRBJ2-3; 8 bases align to TRBD2. The germline CDR1 and CDR2 sequences are MRHNA and SNTAGT. The trim removed 2 bases at V and 0 bases at J, leaving 4 bases unmatched. CDR3 length equals 16 residues.

J is TRBJ1-2 and V is TRBV6-6; 10 bases line up with TRBD1. CDR1 MNHNY and CDR2 SVGAGI come from the germline V gene (reference sequence). Trimming at V came to 8 bases and at J to 8 bases, leaving 8 bases not matched to a gene. CDR3 length: 13 residues. The CDR3 DNA sequence: TGTGCCAGCCGTGGGGGACAGGGGAAGGGCTACACCTTC. It yields the protein CASRGGQGKGYTF.

The rearrangement joins TRBV6-5 to TRBJ1-2; TRBD1 agrees at 8 bases. The CDR3 runs 15 residues. The V segment lost 4 bases and the J segment 3 bases; nucleotides outside the gene matches: 7. Looked up from germline, CDR1 is MNHEY and CDR2 is SVGAGI. CDR3 loop: CASSSRTGTYYGYTF. The CDR3 nucleotides read TGTGCCAGCAGTTCTCGGACAGGGACGTACTATGGCTACACCTTC.